The 10 T cell receptor beta chains reported below all come from one sample, sequenced in a study of T cell responses to AZD1222 COVID-19 vaccine. Libraries were prepared by immunoSEQ multiplex PCR; TCRdb keeps only in-frame clonotypes and omits some of them. The profile covers over 85,000 clones, with roughly 89% appearing a single time and roughly 2.5% taken by the ten largest. The specimen was peripheral blood, collected 28 days after the second AZD1222 dose. All receptors derive from an adult who received the AZD1222 COVID-19 vaccine.

This chain uses TRBV5-5 with TRBJ2-7, with D possibly TRBD2 on 5 matching bases. Germline CDR1 and CDR2: SGHKS and YYEKEE (reference sequence). The CDR3 runs to 16 residues. V lost 0 bases, J lost 0 bases, and 13 bases lay in between. The CDR3 DNA follows: TGTGCCAGCAGCTTGGCATGGGAGACAAGCTCCTACGAGCAGTACTTC. Protein: CASSLAWETSSYEQYF.

Written as DNA, the CDR3 is TGCGCCAGCAGCCAAGAAGGGGCGGGGGCCCAGCCCCAGCATTTT. Protein product: CASSQEGAGAQPQHF. The genes are TRBV4-1 and TRBJ1-5, with a tentative D call TRBD1 (6 bases). Germline CDR1 MGHRA, CDR2 YSYEKL. The CDR3 is made up of 15 amino acids. Trimming stripped 0 bases from V and 7 bases from J, with 13 bases between.

The chain recombines TRBV27 with TRBJ1-6; D is perhaps TRBD1 (6 bases). The CDR3 is 16 amino acids. V was pared by 6 bases and J by 3 bases, with 15 bases between. Germline CDR1 reads MNHEY; CDR2 reads SMNVEV (reference sequence). CDR3 loop: CASRKQGHVYNSPLHF. In DNA, the CDR3 is TGTGCCAGCAGGAAACAGGGCCATGTCTATAATTCACCCCTCCACTTT.

This sequence joins TRBV4-3 and TRBJ1-6; TRBD1 is a possible D gene (6 bases). This CDR3 spans 18 amino acids. Trimming took 0 bases from V and 0 from J, leaving 12 bases between them. Germline V gene data show CDR1 as LGHNA and CDR2 as YSLEER. CDR3 protein: CASSQERGGSSYNSPLHF. CDR3 sequence (DNA): TGCGCCAGCAGCCAAGAGAGAGGGGGGAGCTCCTATAATTCACCCCTCCACTTT.

The rearrangement links TRBV6-6 to TRBJ1-4; a possible D gene is TRBD1 (5 bases). The V and J ends lost 5 bases and 0 bases respectively, with 10 bases between them. The CDR3 consists of 15 residues. Looked up from germline, CDR1 is MNHNY and CDR2 is SVGAGI (reference sequence). CDR3 in amino acids: CASSSDSATNEKLFF. The CDR3 coding sequence is TGTGCCAGCAGTAGCGACAGCGCAACTAATGAAAAACTGTTTTTT.

The chain links TRBV12-2 to TRBJ2-3; TRBD1, as called in the table, went unchecked against the DNA. TRBV12-2 is a listed pseudogene. The CDR3 covers 17 residues. CDR3 sequence (DNA): TGTGCAAGTCGCAACTTGAGGGGGACACAGGACACAGATACGCAGTATTTT. The encoded protein is CASRNLRGTQDTDTQYF.

The V and J genes are TRBV3-1 (or the pseudogene TRBV3-2) and TRBJ2-7; 8 positions match TRBD1. The CDR3 sequence is 15 residues long. V lost 6 bases, J lost 4 bases, and 11 bases stayed unmatched. Germline V gives CDR1 LGHDT, CDR2 YNNKEL (reference sequence). CDR3 sequence reads: CASRPDREAVYEQYF. The CDR3 DNA reads TGTGCCAGCAGACCGGACAGGGAGGCGGTTTACGAGCAGTACTTC.

V and J are TRBV2 and TRBJ2-1, with D hard to call. This CDR3 spans 14 amino acids. CDR1 SNHLY and CDR2 FYNNEI come from the germline V gene. V was shortened by 7 bases and J by 6 bases, with 16 bases between the two germline ends. CDR3 sequence: CASKTAVAFNEQFF. CDR3 in DNA: TGTGCCAGCAAAACCGCGGTAGCTTTCAATGAGCAGTTCTTC. The variable domain in full, with the rest retrieved from reference TRBV2 and TRBJ2-1, is EPEVTQTPSHQVTQMGQEVILRCVPISNHLYFYWYRQILGQKVEFLVSFYNNEISEKSEIFDDQFSVERPDGSNFTLKIRSTKLEDSAMYFCASKTAVAFNEQFFGPGTRLTVL.

The gene calls are TRBV28 and TRBJ2-3; TRBD2 agrees at 9 bases. V lost 5 bases, J lost 2 bases, and 5 bases stayed unmatched. The CDR3 runs 15 residues. Germline CDR1 is MDHEN and CDR2 is SYDVKM. This CDR3 is CASSPRGGFTDTQYF. CDR3 nucleotides: TGTGCCAGCAGTCCGCGGGGGGGTTTCACAGATACGCAGTATTTT.

The chain couples TRBV7-2 to TRBJ1-5, with TRBD1 matching 7 bases. J was trimmed by 4 bases and V by 5 bases; bases with no gene match: 8. Germline V lookup: CDR1 SGHTA, CDR2 FQGNSA. This CDR3 is 15 amino acids long. This CDR3 reads CASSPRQGANQPQHF. Here the CDR3 DNA reads TGTGCCAGCAGCCCCAGACAGGGAGCGAATCAGCCCCAGCATTTT.